Described below is a single T cell receptor (beta chain) sequence and its context. This specimen belongs to a study of T-cell reconstitution after alpha-beta-depleted transplantation in children. Unique molecular identifiers were used in preparing the TCRbeta library. TCRdb re-called the PCR reads through MiXCR, storing one row per CDR3 protein. The sample comprises approximately 120,000 distinct CDR3 sequences, 8% to 10% of which are singletons, and about 24% rests with the top ten. The specimen was PBMCs, mostly from graft donor cells, collected 180 days after TCRalphabeta/CD19-depleted stem cell transplant. The sequence derives from a girl under three years old who had a stem cell transplant for combined immunodeficiency, so the T cells may come from the graft donor.

Here the CDR3 DNA reads TGTGCCATCAGTGTCCCTAGCGGGGGGTCGAACACCGGGGAGCTGTTTTTT. This translates into CAISVPSGGSNTGELFF. The V and J genes are TRBV10-3 and TRBJ2-2; 11 nucleotides align to TRBD2. Germline assignment: CDR1 ENHRY and CDR2 SYGVKD. V gave up 4 bases and J gave up 0 bases; unmatched junction bases: 4. The CDR3 runs 17 residues.